This TCR beta chain was observed in a study of blood T cell repertoires in COVID-19. Study-level information: Acute and convalescent COVID-19 specimens originated in the United States, Italy and Spain. In each case, the material was cDNA or gDNA derived from T cells, B-cell-depleted T cells, or PBMCs.

This clone appeared a single time. Authors' methods: From reference gene primer amplification, estimates of nucleated cell counts were derived. Here immunoSEQ multiplex PCR was the method, and the copy in TCRdb shows in-frame clones only, minus some. That table furnishes V, J and clone size, whereas the DNA furnished D and trimming. The top ten hold 15% to 18% of the sample, which has about 46,000 clones, 75% to 90% seen once. The sequencing sample was made of peripheral blood. The source is a human donor in a cohort sampled during active COVID-19. The donor label of this sample is uncertain.

CDR3 amino acids: CASSQGQALYTGELFF. Written as DNA, the CDR3 is TGTGCCAGCAGCCAGGGACAGGCCCTTTACACCGGGGAGCTGTTTTTT. This chain joins TRBV3-1 (or the pseudogene TRBV3-2) and TRBJ2-2; TRBD1 agrees at 8 bases. The junction had 6 bases not matched to a gene; V was cut back by 3 bases and J by 3 bases. The CDR3 has 16 amino acids. Germline CDR1 reads LGHDT; CDR2 reads YNNKEL (reference sequence).